The clone carrying this TCR beta chain was found once. These data originate in a study of blood T cell repertoires in COVID-19. Enrollees, about 18 to 90 years old, lived in about two dozen US areas. The protocol was immunoSEQ multiplex PCR, while the TCRdb copy is restricted to in-frame clones and leaves out a portion. Counted here are roughly 330,000 clones, approximately 89% occurring once; the ten biggest clones make up approximately 5%. This CDR3 is 15 amino acids long. The V and J ends lost 5 bases and 3 bases, in that order; junction bases with no gene match: 6. From germline, CDR1 is KGHDR and CDR2 SFDVKD.

The TCR comes from a woman under 40 who had recovered from COVID-19. This chain joins TRBV24-1 and TRBJ2-5, with 9 bases aligning to TRBD1. The sample consisted of PBMCs or T cells enriched from blood (not recorded which). DNA for the CDR3: TGTGCCACCAGTGCCGCCGGGACAGGGAAAGAGACCCAGTACTTC. Translation: CATSAAGTGKETQYF.